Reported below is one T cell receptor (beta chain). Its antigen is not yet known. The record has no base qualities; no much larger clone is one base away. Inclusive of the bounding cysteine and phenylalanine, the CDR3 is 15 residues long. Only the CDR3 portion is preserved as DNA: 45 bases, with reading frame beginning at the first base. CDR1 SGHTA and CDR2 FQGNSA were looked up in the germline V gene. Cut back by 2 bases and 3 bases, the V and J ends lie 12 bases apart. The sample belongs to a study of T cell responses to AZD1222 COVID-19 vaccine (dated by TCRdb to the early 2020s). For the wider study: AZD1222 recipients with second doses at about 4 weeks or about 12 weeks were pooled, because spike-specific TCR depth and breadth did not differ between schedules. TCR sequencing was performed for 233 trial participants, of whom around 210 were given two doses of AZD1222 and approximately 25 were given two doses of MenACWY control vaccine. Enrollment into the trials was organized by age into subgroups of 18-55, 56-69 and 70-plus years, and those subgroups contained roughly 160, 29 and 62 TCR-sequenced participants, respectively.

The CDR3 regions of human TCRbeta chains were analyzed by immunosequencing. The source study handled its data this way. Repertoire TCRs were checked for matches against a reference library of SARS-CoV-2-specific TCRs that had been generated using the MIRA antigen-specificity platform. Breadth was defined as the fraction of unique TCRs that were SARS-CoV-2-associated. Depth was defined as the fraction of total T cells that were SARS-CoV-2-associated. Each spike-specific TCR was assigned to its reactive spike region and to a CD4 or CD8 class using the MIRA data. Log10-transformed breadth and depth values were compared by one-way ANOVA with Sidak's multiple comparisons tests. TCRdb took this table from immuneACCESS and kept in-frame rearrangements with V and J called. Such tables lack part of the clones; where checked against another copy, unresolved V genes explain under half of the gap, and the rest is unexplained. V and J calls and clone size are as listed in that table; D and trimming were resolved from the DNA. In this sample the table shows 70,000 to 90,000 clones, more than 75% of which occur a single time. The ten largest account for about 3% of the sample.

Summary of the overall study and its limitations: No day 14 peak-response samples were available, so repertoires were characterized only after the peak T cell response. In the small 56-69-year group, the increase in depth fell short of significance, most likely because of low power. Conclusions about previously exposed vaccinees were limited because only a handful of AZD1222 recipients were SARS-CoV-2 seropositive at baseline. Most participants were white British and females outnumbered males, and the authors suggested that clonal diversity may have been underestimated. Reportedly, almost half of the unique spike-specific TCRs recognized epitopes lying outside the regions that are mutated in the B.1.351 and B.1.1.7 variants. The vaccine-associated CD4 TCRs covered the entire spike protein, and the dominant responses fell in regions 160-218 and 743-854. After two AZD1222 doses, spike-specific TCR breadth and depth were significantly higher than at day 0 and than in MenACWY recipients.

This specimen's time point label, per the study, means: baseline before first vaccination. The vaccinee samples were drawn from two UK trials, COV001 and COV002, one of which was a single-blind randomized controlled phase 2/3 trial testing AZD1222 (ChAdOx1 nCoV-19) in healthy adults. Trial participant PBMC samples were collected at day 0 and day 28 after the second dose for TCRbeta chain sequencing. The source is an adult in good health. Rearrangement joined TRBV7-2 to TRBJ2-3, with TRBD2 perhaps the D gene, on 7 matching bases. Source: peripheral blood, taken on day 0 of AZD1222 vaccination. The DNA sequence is TGTGCCAGCAGCTTACAGGGGAGGGGTACAGATACGCAGTATTTT. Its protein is CASSLQGRGTDTQYF.